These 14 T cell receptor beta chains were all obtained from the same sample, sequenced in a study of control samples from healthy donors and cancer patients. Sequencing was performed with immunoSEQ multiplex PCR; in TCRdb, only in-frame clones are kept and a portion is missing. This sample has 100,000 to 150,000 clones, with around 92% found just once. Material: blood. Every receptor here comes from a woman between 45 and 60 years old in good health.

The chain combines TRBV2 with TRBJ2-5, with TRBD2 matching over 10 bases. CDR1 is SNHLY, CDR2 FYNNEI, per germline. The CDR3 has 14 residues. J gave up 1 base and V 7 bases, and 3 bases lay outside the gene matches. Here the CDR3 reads CASTRTSGQETQYF. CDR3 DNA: TGTGCCAGCACCAGGACTAGCGGCCAAGAGACCCAGTACTTC.

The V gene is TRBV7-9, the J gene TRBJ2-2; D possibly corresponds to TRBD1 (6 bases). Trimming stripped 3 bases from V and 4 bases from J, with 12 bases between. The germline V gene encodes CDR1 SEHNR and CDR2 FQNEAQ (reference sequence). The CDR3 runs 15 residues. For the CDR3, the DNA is TGTGCCAGCAGCTTCGTACAGGGTTCCACCGGGGAGCTGTTTTTT. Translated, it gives CASSFVQGSTGELFF.

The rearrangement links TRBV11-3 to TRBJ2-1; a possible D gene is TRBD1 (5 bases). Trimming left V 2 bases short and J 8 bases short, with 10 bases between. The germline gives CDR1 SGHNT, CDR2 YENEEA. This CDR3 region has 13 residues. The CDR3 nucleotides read TGTGCCAGCAGCTTAAGATGGGGCGATGAGCAGTTCTTC. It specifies CASSLRWGDEQFF.

CDR3 in DNA: TGTGCCAGCAGTGACGGGACAGTGAACACTGAAGCTTTCTTT. Residues: CASSDGTVNTEAFF. The chain uses TRBV6-1 and TRBJ1-1; 7 bases are shared with TRBD1. CDR3 length equals 14 residues. Germline CDR1 MNHNS, CDR2 SASEGT. Trimming cost V 3 bases and J 0 bases; bases outside gene matches: 1.

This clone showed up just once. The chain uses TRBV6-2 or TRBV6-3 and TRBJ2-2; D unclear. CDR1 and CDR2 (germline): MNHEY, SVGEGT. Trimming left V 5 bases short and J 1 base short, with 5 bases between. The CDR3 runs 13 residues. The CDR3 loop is CASSLVNTGELFF. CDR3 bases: TGTGCCAGCAGTCTTGTGAACACCGGGGAGCTGTTTTTT.

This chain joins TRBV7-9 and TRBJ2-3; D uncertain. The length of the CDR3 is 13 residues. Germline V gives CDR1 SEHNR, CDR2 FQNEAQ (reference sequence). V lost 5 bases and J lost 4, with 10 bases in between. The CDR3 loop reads CASSVLRPDTQYF. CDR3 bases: TGTGCCAGCAGCGTATTGCGCCCAGATACGCAGTATTTT.

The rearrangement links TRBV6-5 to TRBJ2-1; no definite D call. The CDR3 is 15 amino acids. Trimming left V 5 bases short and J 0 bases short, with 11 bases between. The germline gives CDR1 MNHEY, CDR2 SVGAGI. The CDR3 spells CASSITSSSYNEQFF. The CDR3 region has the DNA TGTGCCAGCAGTATAACCTCGAGCTCCTACAATGAGCAGTTCTTC.

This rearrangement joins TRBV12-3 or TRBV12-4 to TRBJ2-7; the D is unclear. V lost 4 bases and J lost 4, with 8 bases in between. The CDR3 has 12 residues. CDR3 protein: CASSSLSYEQYF. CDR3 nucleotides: TGTGCCAGCAGTTCACTCTCTTACGAGCAGTACTTC.

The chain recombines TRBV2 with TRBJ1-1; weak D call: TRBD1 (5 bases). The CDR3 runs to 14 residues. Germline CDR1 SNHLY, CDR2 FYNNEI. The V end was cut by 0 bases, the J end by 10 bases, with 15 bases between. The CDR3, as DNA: TGTGCCAGCAGTGAAGCCCGGTCCAGGGTTAGAGCTTTCTTT. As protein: CASSEARSRVRAFF.

The CDR3 nucleotides are TGTGCCAGCAGCCTGAGCATGAACACTGAAGCTTTCTTT. Translating gives CASSLSMNTEAFF. The V call is TRBV7-9, the J call TRBJ1-1; D is ambiguous. The germline gives CDR1 SEHNR, CDR2 FQNEAQ (reference sequence). Trimming pared 5 bases from V and 0 bases from J, leaving 7 bases between. The CDR3 is 13 amino acids.

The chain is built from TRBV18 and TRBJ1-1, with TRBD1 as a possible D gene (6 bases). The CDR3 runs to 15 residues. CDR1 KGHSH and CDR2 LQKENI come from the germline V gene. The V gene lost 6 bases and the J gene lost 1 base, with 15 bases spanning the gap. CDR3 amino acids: CASSLKQGPNTEAFF. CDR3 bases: TGTGCCAGCTCCTTAAAGCAGGGGCCGAACACTGAAGCTTTCTTT.

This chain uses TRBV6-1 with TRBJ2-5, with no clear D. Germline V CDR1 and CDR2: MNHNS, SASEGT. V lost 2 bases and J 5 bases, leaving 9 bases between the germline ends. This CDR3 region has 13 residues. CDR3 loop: CASSELQRETQYF. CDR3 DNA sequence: TGTGCCAGCAGTGAACTGCAGAGGGAGACCCAGTACTTC.

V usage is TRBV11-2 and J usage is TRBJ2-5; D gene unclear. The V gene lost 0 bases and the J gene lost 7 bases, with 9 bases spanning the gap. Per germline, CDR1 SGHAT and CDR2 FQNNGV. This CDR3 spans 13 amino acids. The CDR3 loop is CASSLDRWGTQYF. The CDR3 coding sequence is TGTGCCAGCAGCTTAGATCGCTGGGGGACCCAGTACTTC. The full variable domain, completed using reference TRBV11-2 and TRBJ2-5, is EAGVAQSPRYKIIEKRQSVAFWCNPISGHATLYWYQQILGQGPKLLIQFQNNGVVDDSQLPKDRFSAERLKGVDSTLKIQPAKLEDSAVYLCASSLDRWGTQYFGPGTRLLVL.

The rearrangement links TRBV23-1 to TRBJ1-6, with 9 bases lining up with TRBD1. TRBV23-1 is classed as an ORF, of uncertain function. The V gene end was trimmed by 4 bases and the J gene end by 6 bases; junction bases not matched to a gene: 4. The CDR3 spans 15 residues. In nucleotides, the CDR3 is TGCGCCAGCAGTCGGCGGGACAGGGCTAATTCACCCCTCCACTTT. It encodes CASSRRDRANSPLHF.